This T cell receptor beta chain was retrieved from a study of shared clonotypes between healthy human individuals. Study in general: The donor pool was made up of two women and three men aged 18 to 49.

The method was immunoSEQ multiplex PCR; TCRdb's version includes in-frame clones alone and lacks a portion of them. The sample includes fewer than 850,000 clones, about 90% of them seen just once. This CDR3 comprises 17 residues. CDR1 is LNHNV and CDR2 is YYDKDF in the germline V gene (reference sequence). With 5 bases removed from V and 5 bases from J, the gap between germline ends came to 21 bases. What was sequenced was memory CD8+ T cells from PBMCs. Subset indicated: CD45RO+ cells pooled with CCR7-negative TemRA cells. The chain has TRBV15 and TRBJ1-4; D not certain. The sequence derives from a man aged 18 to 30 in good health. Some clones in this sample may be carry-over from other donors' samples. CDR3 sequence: CATSVPESTFVNEKLFF. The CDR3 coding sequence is TGTGCCACCAGCGTCCCAGAATCGACCTTCGTAAATGAAAAACTGTTTTTT.